These 32 T cell receptor beta chains originate from one sample sequenced in a study of Graves' ophthalmopathy and Graves' hyperthyroidism. RNA transcripts served as template for amplifying TCR beta CDR3 sequences. First-round RT-PCR used HTBI primers; second-round multiplex PCR followed. TCRdb ran MiXCR on the multiplex PCR reads and lists one entry per CDR3 protein. The sample lists over a million distinct CDR3 sequences, about 38% seen once, with around 10% in the top ten. The sequenced material came from peripheral blood or thyroid tissue (not recorded which). All receptors come from an adult man with Graves' hyperthyroidism.

This clonotype was seen only a few times. The CDR3 nucleotides read TGTGCCAGCAGCTTAACGGCGGGGGCAAAGACCCAGTACTTC. It translates to CASSLTAGAKTQYF. The chain links TRBV9 to TRBJ2-5, with a tentative D call TRBD2 (7 bases). Germline V gene sequence: CDR1 SGDLS, CDR2 YYNGEE. CDR3 length equals 14 residues. Trimming cost V 4 bases and J 6 bases, with 16 bases left between them. Full variable domain (remainder filled in from reference TRBV9 and TRBJ2-5): DSGVTQTPKHLITATGQRVTLRCSPRSGDLSVYWYQQSLDQGLQFLIQYYNGEERAKGNILERFSAQQFPDLHSELNLSSLELGDSALYFCASSLTAGAKTQYFGPGTRLLVL.

The rearrangement links TRBV10-3 to TRBJ2-5; 8 nucleotides match TRBD1. J lost 9 bases, V lost 6 bases, and 9 bases had no gene match. CDR1 ENHRY and CDR2 SYGVKD come from the germline V gene. This CDR3 contains 13 residues. The CDR3 protein is CAISDRGYQPQYF. CDR3 DNA: TGTGCCATCAGCGACAGGGGATATCAGCCCCAGTACTTC.

This clonotype was counted ten times or more. The chain links TRBV24-1 to TRBJ1-2, with D hard to call. Germline lookup yields CDR1 KGHDR and CDR2 SFDVKD. V lost 2 bases, J lost 1 base, and 10 bases lay in between. The CDR3 covers 15 residues. The CDR3 DNA reads as TGTGCCACCAGTGATTCTTTGGCGGGTAACTATGGCTACACCTTC. The encoded protein is CATSDSLAGNYGYTF.

The chain has TRBV13 and TRBJ1-2; 7 nucleotides line up with TRBD1. Germline V gene data show CDR1 as PRHDT and CDR2 as FYEKMQ (reference sequence). The CDR3 spans 15 residues. Trimming took 5 bases from V and 0 from J; bases not matched to a gene: 6. The chain's CDR3 is CASSLRDRPNYGYTF. The CDR3 DNA sequence: TGTGCCAGCAGCCTTAGGGACAGACCTAACTATGGCTACACCTTC. Complete variable domain (other parts from reference TRBV13 and TRBJ1-2): AAGVIQSPRHLIKEKRETATLKCYPIPRHDTVYWYQQGPGQDPQFLISFYEKMQSDKGSIPDRFSAQQFSDYHSELNMSSLELGDSALYFCASSLRDRPNYGYTFGSGTRLTVV.

In this sample, this clonotype turned up many times. The rearrangement uses TRBV2 and TRBJ2-7, with D hard to call. V lost 9 bases and J lost 3, with 12 bases in between. Germline loops: CDR1 SNHLY, CDR2 FYNNEI. The CDR3 totals 12 residues. In DNA form, the CDR3 reads TGTGCCAGTCGGCTACTGAGCTACGAGCAGTACTTC. Its protein product is CASRLLSYEQYF.

The chain is built from TRBV20-1 and TRBJ2-7; no definite D call. V was trimmed by 6 bases and J by 4 bases, leaving 25 bases between them. The CDR3 is 16 amino acids. CDR1 is DFQATT, CDR2 SNEGSKA, per germline (reference sequence). In DNA, the CDR3 is TGCAGTGCCGCCTCACCGTTTGACACCCCGCTTTACGAGCAGTACTTC. Protein sequence: CSAASPFDTPLYEQYF.

The sample holds many counts of this clonotype. The V and J genes are TRBV5-1 and TRBJ1-5; D is uncertain. The V end was cut by 7 bases, the J end by 2 bases, with 19 bases between. CDR3 length: 16 residues. Germline CDR1 SGHRS, CDR2 YFSETQ. CDR3 loop: CASRRDAGIGNQPQHF. CDR3 nucleotides: TGCGCCAGCCGTAGAGATGCGGGGATCGGCAATCAGCCCCAGCATTTT. The full variable domain, completed using reference TRBV5-1 and TRBJ1-5, is KAGVTQTPRYLIKTRGQQVTLSCSPISGHRSVSWYQQTPGQGLQFLFEYFSETQRNKGNFPGRFSGRQFSNSRSEMNVSTLELGDSALYLCASRRDAGIGNQPQHFGDGTRLSIL.

This clonotype occurred many times. As DNA, the CDR3 is TGTGCCAGCAGCCATATCCGGACGAGCTCCTACGAGCAGTACTTC. Translation: CASSHIRTSSYEQYF. The chain uses TRBV11-2 and TRBJ2-7; no definite D call. The CDR3 has 15 residues. Trimming took off 5 bases at V and 0 bases at J, with 14 bases between the two ends. CDR1 and CDR2 (germline): SGHAT, FQNNGV.

This clonotype was detected only a few times. The CDR3 end shows no conserved phenylalanine or tryptophan, and so a read error is likely. The DNA is left out, because the CDR3 cannot be placed on it with certainty; the CDR3 is given as TCRdb lists it. The gene calls are TRBV20-1 and TRBJ2-7. Germline V gene sequence: CDR1 DFQATT, CDR2 SNEGSKA (reference sequence). The CDR3 totals 8 residues, both ends included. CDR3 region: CSASSGDY.

The chain combines TRBV25-1 with TRBJ2-2; 9 positions match TRBD2. Germline CDR1 reads MGHDK; CDR2 reads SYGVNS. The CDR3 covers 16 residues. J was trimmed by 1 base and V by 6 bases; bases with no gene match: 6. The CDR3, as DNA: TGTGCCAGCAGCCCCTATAGCGGGAGGAACACCGGGGAGCTGTTTTTT. This sequence encodes CASSPYSGRNTGELFF.

The J gene is TRBJ1-3, the V gene TRBV5-1, with 8 positions matching TRBD1. Per the germline V gene, CDR1 is SGHRS and CDR2 is YFSETQ. V trimming: 4 bases; J trimming: 9 bases; junction bases outside the gene matches: 3. CDR3 length: 12 residues. The CDR3 spells CASSQQGATIYF. In DNA form, the CDR3 reads TGCGCCAGCAGCCAGCAGGGGGCCACCATATATTTT.

The chain couples TRBV14 to TRBJ2-7; 11 bases align to TRBD2. This CDR3 region has 16 residues. Germline V gene data show CDR1 as SGHDN and CDR2 as FVKESK. The junction had 8 bases not matched to a gene; V was cut back by 4 bases and J by 3 bases. In DNA form, the CDR3 reads TGTGCCAGCAGCCGACTAGCGGGAAAGGGGAACTACGAGCAGTACTTC. Protein product: CASSRLAGKGNYEQYF. Variable domain in full (rest from reference TRBV14 and TRBJ2-7): EAGVTQFPSHSVIEKGQTVTLRCDPISGHDNLYWYRRVMGKEIKFLLHFVKESKQDESGMPNNRFLAERTGGTYSTLKVQPAELEDSGVYFCASSRLAGKGNYEQYFGPGTRLTVT.

The chain couples TRBV6-5 to TRBJ1-6, with TRBD1 matching 10 bases. The CDR3 contains 13 residues. Unmatched junction bases numbered 6, after V lost 5 bases and J lost 14 bases. The V gene's germline CDR1 is MNHEY and CDR2 SVGAGI. DNA for the CDR3: TGTGCCAGCAGTGGGACAGGGGATTCGTCCCTCCACTTT. This codes for CASSGTGDSSLHF.

The chain recombines TRBV18 with TRBJ1-1; a possible D gene is TRBD1 (5 bases). In germline, CDR1 is KGHSH, CDR2 LQKENI. Between the trimmed V and J ends, which lost 0 bases and 8 bases, there was a span of 10 bases. The CDR3 has 13 residues. The CDR3 loop is CASSPPGTYEAFF. In DNA, the CDR3 is TGTGCCAGCTCACCACCGGGGACTTACGAAGCTTTCTTT.

Remarks on this clonotype: This may come from a read error, since a much larger clone is one base off. The CDR3, as DNA: TGTGCCATCAGTGACGGAGGACACCTCCCCTACTTT. It is translated as CAISDGGHLPYF. This sequence joins TRBV10-3 and TRBJ1-1, with TRBD1 as a possible D gene (5 bases). Per the germline V gene, CDR1 is ENHRY and CDR2 is SYGVKD. This CDR3 spans 12 amino acids.

Of note for this clonotype: Since a much larger clone is just one base distant, this may be a read error. The chain recombines TRBV5-5 with TRBJ2-5, with 7 bases matching TRBD1. The V segment lost 4 bases and the J segment 2 bases; nucleotides outside the gene matches: 20. From germline, CDR1 is SGHKS and CDR2 YYEKEE (reference sequence). The CDR3 runs 19 residues. For the CDR3, the DNA is TGTGCCAGCAGCCGCCGAGGGACAGACGAACCACAGCCACAAGAGACCCAGTACTTC. It codes for CASSRRGTDEPQPQETQYF. The full variable domain, completed using reference TRBV5-5 and TRBJ2-5, is DAGVTQSPTHLIKTRGQQVTLRCSPISGHKSVSWYQQVLGQGPQFIFQYYEKEERGRGNFPDRFSARQFPNYSSELNVNALLLGDSALYLCASSRRGTDEPQPQETQYFGPGTRLLVL.

The chain links TRBV19 to TRBJ2-7, with D unclear. The CDR3 extends over 12 amino acids. The germline V gene has CDR1 LNHDA and CDR2 SQIVND (reference sequence). CDR3 coding DNA: TGTGCTAGATCAGACCTGGGGTGGGAGCAGTACTTC. Translated, it gives CARSDLGWEQYF.

This clonotype was seen many times. This chain links TRBV7-2 with TRBJ1-5; D not resolved. The V end was cut by 4 bases, the J end by 2 bases, with 12 bases between. Germline V CDR1 and CDR2: SGHTA, FQGNSA. The CDR3 spans 15 residues. The CDR3 DNA follows: TGTGCCAGCAGCTCCCACATGGGTGGCAATCAGCCCCAGCATTTT. It yields the protein CASSSHMGGNQPQHF. Filled out from reference TRBV7-2 and TRBJ1-5, the complete variable domain reads GAGVSQSPSNKVTEKGKDVELRCDPISGHTALYWYRQSLGQGLEFLIYFQGNSAPDKSGLPSDRFSAERTGGSVSTLTIQRTQQEDSAVYLCASSSHMGGNQPQHFGDGTRLSIL.

The chain combines TRBV7-2 with TRBJ1-4; 8 bases are a match to TRBD1. CDR1 is SGHTA and CDR2 is FQGNSA in the germline V gene. Trimming took 1 base from V and 2 from J; bases not matched to a gene: 3. The CDR3 contains 16 residues. The CDR3 nucleotides read TGTGCCAGCAGCTTAGTGGACAGGGCTACTAATGAAAAACTGTTTTTT. Protein product: CASSLVDRATNEKLFF.

This clonotype was seen at least ten times. The chain couples TRBV7-2 to TRBJ1-4; D unclear. Deletions cut 3 bases from V and 8 bases from J, with 10 bases between. The CDR3 covers 13 residues. CDR1 and CDR2 from the germline V gene are SGHTA and FQGNSA. CDR3 sequence (DNA): TGTGCCAGCAGCTTTGACCCGGGGGAAAAACTGTTTTTT. Translated, it gives CASSFDPGEKLFF.

The gene calls are TRBV6-5 and TRBJ2-7; no definite D call. The CDR3 has 12 amino acids. V was pared by 6 bases and J by 2 bases, with 8 bases between. CDR1 and CDR2 from the germline V gene are MNHEY and SVGAGI. The CDR3 reads CASSQNAYEQYF. The CDR3 bases are TGTGCCAGCAGCCAGAACGCCTACGAGCAGTACTTC.

This clonotype was found a few times. The junction and the germline gene differ at one end; a read error may be behind it. The V and J genes are TRBV10-3 and TRBJ1-2; D gene unclear. The CDR3 covers 13 residues. Germline assignment: CDR1 ENHRY and CDR2 SYGVKD. The CDR3 sequence is CASSYSTRPSYTF. The DNA of the CDR3 is TGTGCCAGCAGTTACTCTACCCGACCCTCCTACACCTTC.

The V gene is TRBV12-3 or TRBV12-4, the J gene TRBJ1-2; 11 bases fit TRBD1. V lost 6 bases to trimming and J lost 8 bases; unmatched junction nucleotides: 11. The CDR3 runs 15 residues. CDR3 DNA: TGTGCCAGCAGACCCCGGACAGGGGGCGCGAGGGGCTACACCTTC. Amino acids: CASRPRTGGARGYTF.

There are many counts of this clonotype. The chain joins TRBV14 to TRBJ2-7, with 7 positions matching TRBD2. V dropped 9 bases and J dropped 2; count of bases not matched to a gene: 7. The CDR3 contains 13 residues. Germline CDR1 SGHDN, CDR2 FVKESK. In nucleotides, the CDR3 is TGTGCCAGTGACGACGGGGGGACCTACGAGCAGTACTTC. Its translation: CASDDGGTYEQYF.

This clonotype was counted between two and nine times. The CDR3, as DNA: TGCGCCAGCAGTATGCTAGCGGGGGGGACCGGGGAGCTGTTTTTT. As protein: CASSMLAGGTGELFF. The chain combines TRBV4-3 with TRBJ2-2; 12 positions match TRBD2. The J segment lost 5 bases and the V segment lost 6 bases, leaving 4 bases of the junction unmatched. The length of the CDR3 is 15 residues. Germline V gene sequence: CDR1 LGHNA, CDR2 YSLEER.

The chain has TRBV11-2 and TRBJ2-2; D perhaps matches TRBD2 (6 bases). V was trimmed by 5 bases and J by 6 bases, leaving 19 bases between them. Germline values: CDR1 SGHAT, CDR2 FQNNGV. CDR3 size: 16 residues. CDR3: CASSVEGGGEAGELFF. The CDR3 DNA reads TGTGCCAGCAGCGTTGAGGGAGGTGGGGAGGCCGGGGAGCTGTTTTTT.

The rearrangement joins TRBV25-1 to TRBJ1-2; perhaps TRBD1 as D (6 bases). The CDR3 is made up of 16 amino acids. Germline lookup yields CDR1 MGHDK and CDR2 SYGVNS. Trimming removed 1 base from V and 1 base from J, with 13 bases in between. This CDR3 is CASSESLIQGNYGYTF. CDR3 DNA: TGTGCCAGCAGTGAATCGCTCATACAGGGTAACTATGGCTACACCTTC.

This clonotype came up many times. The chain combines TRBV7-9 with TRBJ1-1; no definite D call. CDR1 is SEHNR and CDR2 is FQNEAQ in the germline V gene (reference sequence). V lost 2 bases and J 3 bases, leaving 16 bases between the germline ends. The CDR3 sequence is 16 residues long. This chain's CDR3 is CASSLSAGGIDTEAFF. The CDR3 DNA is TGTGCCAGCAGCTTATCCGCCGGCGGGATAGACACTGAAGCTTTCTTT.

This clonotype was detected many times. The chain has TRBV7-3 and TRBJ2-7; 9 bases are shared with TRBD2. The CDR3 has 15 amino acids. CDR1 SGHTA and CDR2 FQGTGA come from the germline V gene. V lost 2 bases and J lost 2; bases outside the gene matches: 4. This CDR3 is CASSLSSGKTYEQYF. CDR3 in DNA: TGTGCCAGCAGCTTATCTAGCGGGAAAACCTACGAGCAGTACTTC. The whole variable domain, filled in from reference TRBV7-3 and TRBJ2-7, reads GAGVSQTPSNKVTEKGKYVELRCDPISGHTALYWYRQSLGQGPEFLIYFQGTGAADDSGLPNDRFFAVRPEGSVSTLKIQRTERGDSAVYLCASSLSSGKTYEQYFGPGTRLTVT.

The chain joins TRBV19 to TRBJ1-2, with D perhaps matching TRBD1 (5 bases). Germline lookup yields CDR1 LNHDA and CDR2 SQIVND (reference sequence). V lost 9 bases and J 2 bases, leaving 19 bases between the germline ends. This CDR3 comprises 15 residues. The CDR3 reads CASRPPQQVNYGYTF. CDR3 sequence (DNA): TGTGCCAGCCGCCCACCCCAACAGGTCAACTATGGCTACACCTTC.

Concerning this clonotype itself: A read error may explain this, as a much larger clone is one base away. The DNA of the CDR3 is TGTGCCAGCAGCCTAAGCTACAACGATCGGCCCCAGCATTTT. Protein sequence: CASSLSYNDRPQHF. The chain uses TRBV7-8 and TRBJ1-5; D remains ambiguous. The CDR3 spans 14 residues. From germline, CDR1 is SGHVS and CDR2 FQNEAQ. Trimming took off 5 bases at V and 9 bases at J, with 17 bases between the two ends.

This chain joins TRBV2 and TRBJ2-5; D is unclear. The ends were cut back, 6 bases at V and 1 base at J, with 9 bases in the middle. Germline V gene lookup returns CDR1 SNHLY and CDR2 FYNNEI. There are 13 residues in the CDR3. The CDR3 DNA follows: TGTGCCAGCAGGGGTGCACCCCAAGAGACCCAGTACTTC. Protein product: CASRGAPQETQYF.